This passage covers 28 T cell receptor beta chains from one sample sequenced in a study of blood T cell repertoires in COVID-19. Method: immunoSEQ multiplex PCR; TCRdb's copy keeps in-frame clones and lacks some. The sample records around 140,000 clones, roughly 88% being singletons. Sequencing input: peripheral blood. These receptors were taken from a man aged 55 to 70 with active or convalescent COVID-19.

The CDR3 sequence is CASSFSPAASYEQYF. CDR3 coding DNA: TGTGCCAGCAGTTTCTCCCCGGCCGCTAGCTACGAGCAGTACTTC. The chain links TRBV6-5 to TRBJ2-7; D unresolved. Per the germline V gene, CDR1 is MNHEY and CDR2 is SVGAGI. With 4 bases removed from V and 3 bases from J, the gap between germline ends came to 16 bases. This CDR3 comprises 15 residues.

This clone was picked up one time. V is TRBV23-1 and J is TRBJ1-5; TRBD1 matches 9 bases. TRBV23-1 carries the ORF label, with uncertain function. After removal of 2 bases from V and 4 bases from J, the junction contained 6 bases not matched to a gene. The CDR3 has 16 residues. This CDR3 reads CASSQLGQGSNQPQHF. The CDR3 coding sequence is TGCGCCAGCAGTCAACTAGGACAGGGGAGTAATCAGCCCCAGCATTTT.

This clone has more than one count but fewer than ten. The chain has TRBV9 and TRBJ1-2; 8 positions match TRBD1. CDR3 length: 14 amino acids. J lost 6 bases, V lost 4 bases, and 8 bases had no gene match. Looked up from germline, CDR1 is SGDLS and CDR2 is YYNGEE. The CDR3 spells CASSTDRTGNGYTF. CDR3 nucleotide sequence: TGTGCCAGCAGCACAGATCGGACAGGGAATGGCTACACCTTC.

The chain links TRBV11-3 to TRBJ1-2, with 11 bases fitting TRBD1. The CDR3 has 17 residues. Germline V gives CDR1 SGHNT, CDR2 YENEEA. The junction had 8 bases not matched to a gene; V was cut back by 5 bases and J by 0 bases. CDR3 DNA sequence: TGTGCCAGCAGCCCTTTGGGACAGGGGGTGGCTAACTATGGCTACACCTTC. It translates to CASSPLGQGVANYGYTF.

The rearrangement joins TRBV30 to TRBJ1-2; D unresolved. CDR1 GTSNPN and CDR2 SVGIG come from the germline V gene (reference sequence). The CDR3 spans 11 residues. V dropped 8 bases and J dropped 0 bases, with 7 bases sitting between them. CDR3 sequence (DNA): TGTGCCGCCAGGACTAACTATGGCTACACCTTC. Its translation: CAARTNYGYTF.

This chain joins TRBV6-6 and TRBJ1-1; 8 bases are shared with TRBD1. Germline V gives CDR1 MNHNY, CDR2 SVGAGI (reference sequence). After removal of 6 bases from V and 6 bases from J, the junction contained 15 bases not matched to a gene. The CDR3 has 16 residues. CDR3: CASSRSLRQGRSEAFF. CDR3 coding DNA: TGTGCCAGCAGCCGATCCTTACGACAGGGGAGATCTGAAGCTTTCTTT.

The genes are TRBV6-5 and TRBJ1-2; no clear D gene. The CDR3 runs to 12 residues. The V end was cut by 6 bases, the J end by 8 bases, with 13 bases between. Germline V gene sequence: CDR1 MNHEY, CDR2 SVGAGI. The CDR3 spells CASSSGRGGYTF. CDR3 DNA: TGTGCCAGCAGCTCGGGCCGAGGGGGCTACACCTTC.

The V call is TRBV19, the J call TRBJ2-7; 9 bases are shared with TRBD1. V was clipped by 8 bases and J by 6 bases; unmatched bases: 11. This CDR3 is 14 amino acids long. Germline CDR1 is LNHDA and CDR2 is SQIVND (reference sequence). The CDR3 DNA is TGTGCCAGTGACACGGGACAGGGCAGACCCGAGCAGTACTTC. The encoded protein is CASDTGQGRPEQYF.

The rearrangement uses TRBV2 and TRBJ2-2; TRBD1 matches at 7 bases. The germline gives CDR1 SNHLY, CDR2 FYNNEI. Trimming at V came to 6 bases and at J to 5 bases, leaving 9 bases not matched to a gene. The CDR3 is 15 residues long. CDR3 amino acids: CASRPGTAFTGELFF. The CDR3 bases are TGTGCCAGCAGACCCGGGACAGCTTTTACCGGGGAGCTGTTTTTT.

The CDR3 nucleotides are TGTGCCAGCAGTCACGCGGGTAGGGTTGAAACTGAAGCTTTCTTT. It translates to CASSHAGRVETEAFF. The chain combines TRBV5-4 with TRBJ1-1; no firm D call. Trimming removed 5 bases at V and 5 bases at J, with 19 bases between. The germline V gene has CDR1 SGHNT and CDR2 YYREEE (reference sequence). There are 15 residues in the CDR3.

J is TRBJ2-5 and V is TRBV11-2; TRBD2 matches at 14 bases. CDR1 and CDR2 (germline): SGHAT, FQNNGV. The CDR3 is 19 residues long. The ends lost 0 bases at V and 5 bases at J; junction bases unmatched: 11. The CDR3 sequence: CASSLDPATSGRAVETQYF. In DNA form, the CDR3 reads TGTGCCAGCAGCTTAGACCCCGCGACTAGCGGGAGGGCAGTGGAGACCCAGTACTTC.

This chain uses TRBV19 with TRBJ2-5; D possibly corresponds to TRBD1 (6 bases). V lost 6 bases to trimming and J lost 2 bases, with 13 bases between them. Germline V gene sequence: CDR1 LNHDA, CDR2 SQIVND (reference sequence). This CDR3 region has 14 residues. This CDR3 reads CASRVTGFQETQYF. Here the CDR3 DNA reads TGTGCCAGTAGGGTTACAGGGTTTCAAGAGACCCAGTACTTC. The full variable domain, its missing parts supplied by reference TRBV19 and TRBJ2-5, is DGGITQSPKYLFRKEGQNVTLSCEQNLNHDAMYWYRQDPGQGLRLIYYSQIVNDFQKGDIAEGYSVSREKKESFPLTVTSAQKNPTAFYLCASRVTGFQETQYFGPGTRLLVL.

The chain is built from TRBV11-2 and TRBJ1-6; a possible D gene is TRBD1 (6 bases). Trimming took 1 base from V and 10 from J, leaving 14 bases between them. The length of the CDR3 is 15 residues. Per germline, CDR1 SGHAT and CDR2 FQNNGV. CDR3 amino acids: CASSLGRGARSPLHF. CDR3 in DNA: TGTGCCAGCAGCTTAGGCCGGGGGGCTCGCTCACCCCTCCACTTT.

The CDR3 DNA sequence: TGTGCCACCAGCAGAAACCTCGGACAGGGCGGACTGCCTAGCAATCAGCCCCAGCATTTT. Protein sequence: CATSRNLGQGGLPSNQPQHF. This chain joins TRBV15 and TRBJ1-5; 8 positions match TRBD1. This CDR3 has 20 residues. V lost 2 bases to trimming and J lost 0 bases; unmatched junction nucleotides: 15. CDR1 and CDR2 (germline): LNHNV, YYDKDF (reference sequence).

This clone was seen once. CDR3 sequence reads: CASSQVARTDTQYF. For the CDR3, the DNA is TGTGCCAGCAGCCAAGTGGCCAGAACAGATACGCAGTATTTT. The V and J genes are TRBV3-1 (or the pseudogene TRBV3-2) and TRBJ2-3; no firm D call. This CDR3 has 14 amino acids. The V and J ends lost 1 base and 3 bases respectively, with 8 bases between them. Germline CDR1 LGHDT, CDR2 YNNKEL (reference sequence).

Here the CDR3 DNA reads TGTGCCAGCAGCCAAAATCCAGGGGTCTCGGACGGGGAGCTGTTTTTT. Its translation: CASSQNPGVSDGELFF. V and J are TRBV7-9 and TRBJ2-2, with TRBD1 as a possible D gene (6 bases). Germline-derived CDR1 and CDR2 are SEHNR and FQNEAQ (reference sequence). Between the trimmed V and J ends, which lost 5 bases and 7 bases, there was a span of 20 bases. The CDR3 totals 16 residues. Based on the CDR3 plus reference TRBV7-9 and TRBJ2-2, the full variable domain is DTGVSQNPRHKITKRGQNVTFRCDPISEHNRLYWYRQTLGQGPEFLTYFQNEAQLEKSRLLSDRFSAERPKGSFSTLEIQRTEQGDSAMYLCASSQNPGVSDGELFFGEGSRLTVL.

The chain combines TRBV18 with TRBJ1-3; TRBD1 is a possible D gene (6 bases). The germline V gene has CDR1 KGHSH and CDR2 LQKENI. Trimming took 0 bases from V and 4 from J, leaving 13 bases between them. The CDR3 is 16 residues long. As DNA, the CDR3 is TGTGCCAGCTCACCACCATGGGGGCTGGACGGAAACACCATATATTTT. Protein sequence: CASSPPWGLDGNTIYF.

This sequence joins TRBV10-3 and TRBJ1-5; D gene uncertain. The V gene's germline CDR1 is ENHRY and CDR2 SYGVKD. This CDR3 contains 12 residues. Trimming pared 2 bases from V and 5 bases from J, leaving 4 bases between. The chain's CDR3 is CAISERDQPQHF. Here the CDR3 DNA reads TGTGCCATCAGTGAGCGGGATCAGCCCCAGCATTTT.

V and J are TRBV6-5 and TRBJ2-5; D is possibly TRBD2 (5 bases). Germline-derived CDR1 and CDR2 are MNHEY and SVGAGI. The CDR3 sequence is 14 residues long. Deletions cut 2 bases from V and 5 bases from J, with 12 bases between. The DNA for the CDR3 is TGTGCCAGCAGTTACCACCATTCGGGGGAGACCCAGTACTTC. This sequence encodes CASSYHHSGETQYF.

This sequence joins TRBV10-3 and TRBJ2-4, with TRBD1 matching 11 bases. V gave up 6 bases and J gave up 8 bases; unmatched junction bases: 6. The CDR3 is 14 amino acids. The germline V gene has CDR1 ENHRY and CDR2 SYGVKD. The CDR3 loop reads CAIRRTGGTDIQYF. In DNA, the CDR3 is TGTGCCATCAGAAGGACAGGGGGCACAGACATTCAGTACTTC.

The rearrangement links TRBV7-2 to TRBJ2-3, with 9 bases identical to TRBD1. Germline values: CDR1 SGHTA, CDR2 FQGNSA. J was trimmed by 5 bases and V by 2 bases; bases with no gene match: 8. This CDR3 region has 16 residues. The CDR3 spells CASSLSGTGRVDTQYF. DNA for the CDR3: TGTGCCAGCAGCTTATCCGGGACAGGGCGTGTAGATACGCAGTATTTT.

The chain joins TRBV7-9 to TRBJ1-1; a possible D gene is TRBD1 (6 bases). Germline loops: CDR1 SEHNR, CDR2 FQNEAQ (reference sequence). The CDR3 consists of 12 residues. V was clipped by 7 bases and J by 10 bases, with 16 bases between them. The CDR3 protein is CASISAGGRAFF. The CDR3 DNA reads as TGTGCCAGCATCTCCGCTGGGGGCAGAGCTTTCTTT.

The rearrangement joins TRBV19 to TRBJ1-2; possible D gene TRBD1, 5 bases. The CDR3 sequence is 16 residues long. V was shortened by 6 bases and J by 4 bases, with 21 bases between the two germline ends. Germline CDR1 reads LNHDA; CDR2 reads SQIVND (reference sequence). The CDR3, as DNA: TGTGCCAGTAGCCCTGGGCAAGGGGCTTGGGTCTATGGCTACACCTTC. Its protein is CASSPGQGAWVYGYTF.

The chain has TRBV13 and TRBJ2-1; 7 nucleotides line up with TRBD2. Germline-derived CDR1 and CDR2 are PRHDT and FYEKMQ (reference sequence). This CDR3 region has 16 residues. The V and J ends lost 0 bases and 4 bases, in that order; junction bases with no gene match: 6. CDR3 nucleotides: TGTGCCAGCAGCTTAGGCCAAGCGGGGAGTTACAATGAGCAGTTCTTC. Translated, it gives CASSLGQAGSYNEQFF. The variable domain in full, completed from reference TRBV13 and TRBJ2-1, reads AAGVIQSPRHLIKEKRETATLKCYPIPRHDTVYWYQQGPGQDPQFLISFYEKMQSDKGSIPDRFSAQQFSDYHSELNMSSLELGDSALYFCASSLGQAGSYNEQFFGPGTRLTVL.

V usage is TRBV7-6 and J usage is TRBJ1-1; 7 nucleotides align to TRBD1. The CDR3 has 14 residues. V shed 5 bases and J 5 bases; nucleotides not matched to a gene: 8. Looked up from germline, CDR1 is SGHVS and CDR2 is FNYEAQ. The CDR3 DNA is TGTGCCAGCAGCGCTAGACAGGGAAGGACTGAAGCTTTCTTT. The encoded protein is CASSARQGRTEAFF. The full variable domain, rest sourced from reference TRBV7-6 and TRBJ1-1, is GAGVSQSPRYKVTKRGQDVALRCDPISGHVSLYWYRQALGQGPEFLTYFNYEAQQDKSGLPNDRFSAERPEGSISTLTIQRTEQRDSAMYRCASSARQGRTEAFFGQGTRLTVV.

CDR3 coding DNA: TGTGCCAGCAGCTGGGACAGGGGGCTCGGCACTGAAGCTTTCTTT. Residues: CASSWDRGLGTEAFF. The chain joins TRBV5-4 to TRBJ1-1; TRBD1 matches 12 bases. This CDR3 is built from 15 residues. With V trimmed by 3 bases and J by 4 bases, 4 bases remained unmatched. Germline V CDR1 and CDR2: SGHNT, YYREEE (reference sequence).

The CDR3 protein is CASSQDDRVSSYNEQFF. CDR3 in DNA: TGCGCCAGCAGCCAGGACGACAGGGTTAGCTCCTACAATGAGCAGTTCTTC. V usage is TRBV4-3 and J usage is TRBJ2-1; 7 nucleotides line up with TRBD1. Germline CDR1 reads LGHNA; CDR2 reads YSLEER. Trimming took 3 bases from V and 0 from J; bases not matched to a gene: 8. The CDR3 runs to 17 residues.

The rearrangement joins TRBV19 to TRBJ2-6; D is perhaps TRBD2 (6 bases). V lost 6 bases, J lost 4 bases, and 22 bases lay in between. The CDR3 consists of 18 residues. Germline lookup yields CDR1 LNHDA and CDR2 SQIVND (reference sequence). In DNA, the CDR3 is TGTGCCAGTAGGGAGGACCGGGACTTTCGTTACGGGGCCAACGTCCTGACTTTC. It is translated as CASREDRDFRYGANVLTF.